The entry below describes one T cell receptor beta chain. The data were produced by immunoSEQ multiplex PCR, yet TCRdb's version contains in-frame clones alone and is incomplete. Of about 280,000 clones listed, roughly 80% are singletons. The CDR3 extends over 14 amino acids. Trimming at V came to 6 bases and at J to 1 base, leaving 2 bases not matched to a gene. The germline CDR1 and CDR2 sequences are MNHEY and SVGAGI. The data originate from a study of blood T cell repertoires in COVID-19. Looking at the study overall: In each case, the material was cDNA or gDNA derived from T cells, B-cell-depleted T cells, or PBMCs.

Those enrolled, adults aged roughly 18 to 100 years, came from around 25 US areas. Specimen: PBMCs or T cells enriched from blood (not recorded which). The chain joins TRBV6-5 to TRBJ2-2; TRBD2 matches at 7 bases. This clonotype was obtained from a man between 40 and 49 years old who had been exposed to COVID-19. CDR3 DNA: TGTGCCAGCAGGGGACTATTGAACACCGGGGAGCTGTTTTTT. It translates to CASRGLLNTGELFF.